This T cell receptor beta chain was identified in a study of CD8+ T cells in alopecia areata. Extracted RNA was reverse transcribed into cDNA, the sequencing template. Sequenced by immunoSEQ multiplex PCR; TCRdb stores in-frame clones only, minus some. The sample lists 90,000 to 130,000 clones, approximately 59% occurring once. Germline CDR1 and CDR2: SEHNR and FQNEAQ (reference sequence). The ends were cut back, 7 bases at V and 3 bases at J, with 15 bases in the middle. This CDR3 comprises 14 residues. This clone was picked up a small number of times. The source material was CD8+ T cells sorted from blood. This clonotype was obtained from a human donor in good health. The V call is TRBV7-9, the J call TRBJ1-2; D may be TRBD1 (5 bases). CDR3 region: CASTLPSGDYGYTF. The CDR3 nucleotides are TGTGCCAGCACCCTACCGTCGGGGGACTATGGCTACACCTTC.